This T cell receptor (beta chain) is from a study of PD-1 blockade in classical Hodgkin lymphoma. Produced via immunoSEQ multiplex PCR; TCRdb's table is partial and in-frame only. The profile shows 25,000 to 40,000 clones, roughly 82% of them singletons. Germline lookup yields CDR1 PRHDT and CDR2 FYEKMQ (reference sequence). This CDR3 has 16 amino acids. V lost 10 bases to trimming and J lost 6 bases; unmatched junction nucleotides: 21. This clone was observed once. What it recognizes is unknown. Study-wide findings and caveats: Exclusion was applied to patients who started nivolumab under 1 year after ASCT. Baseline diversity was lower in partial responders and progressors than complete responders. TCR diversity at baseline was reported to be reduced in newly diagnosed patients relative to healthy donors.

There was relapse after autologous stem cell transplantation in every patient, and there was variation in brentuximab vedotin exposure. This TCR derives from a human donor with classical Hodgkin lymphoma. Sample: peripheral blood mononuclear cells (PBMCs), taken at baseline. This sequence joins TRBV13 and TRBJ2-7; 7 bases map to TRBD2. The CDR3 region is CATLRGSGTGRSEQYF. In DNA form, the CDR3 reads TGTGCCACCTTGAGGGGTAGTGGGACCGGGAGGTCCGAGCAGTACTTC.